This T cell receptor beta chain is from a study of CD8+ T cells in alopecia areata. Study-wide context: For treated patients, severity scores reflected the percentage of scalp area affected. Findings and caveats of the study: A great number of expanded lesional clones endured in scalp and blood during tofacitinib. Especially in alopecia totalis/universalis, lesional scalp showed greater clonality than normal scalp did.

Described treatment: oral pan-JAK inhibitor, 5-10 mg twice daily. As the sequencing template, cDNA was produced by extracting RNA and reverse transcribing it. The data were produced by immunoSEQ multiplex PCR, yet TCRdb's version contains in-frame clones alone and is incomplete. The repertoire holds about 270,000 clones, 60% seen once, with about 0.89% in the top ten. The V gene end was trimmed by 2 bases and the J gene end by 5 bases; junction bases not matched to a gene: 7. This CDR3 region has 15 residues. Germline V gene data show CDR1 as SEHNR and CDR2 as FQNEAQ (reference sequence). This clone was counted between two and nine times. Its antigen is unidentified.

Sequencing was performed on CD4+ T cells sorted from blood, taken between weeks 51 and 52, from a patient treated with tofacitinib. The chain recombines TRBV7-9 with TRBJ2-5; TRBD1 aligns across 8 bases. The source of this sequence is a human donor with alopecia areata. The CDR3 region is CASSLYPGGAETQYF. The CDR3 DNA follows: TGTGCCAGCAGCTTATATCCAGGGGGCGCGGAGACCCAGTACTTC.